This TCR beta chain was sequenced during a study of PD-L1 blockade in urothelial cancer (dated 2017 in TCRdb). Notes on the research overall: Therapy was started around 2014 for all patients, and atezolizumab 1,200 mg was administered intravenously every 3 weeks. About 85% of the 29 patients were identified as males with urothelial cancer of bladder origin, and a prior smoking history was reported by 18 of 29 patients. An ECOG performance status of 0 or 1 was recorded for the patients, and 0 to 3 prior chemotherapy regimens had been received by the patients. Blood samples were analyzed 3 weeks after the start of treatment (second dose) and 6 weeks after the start of treatment. A median of about 150,000 T cells and 85,000 or so unique TCRs was obtained from blood samples, and a median clonality of around 0.08 was observed. The study was an exploratory multi-omic analysis of somatic, immune and clinical correlates of response to PD-L1 blockade with atezolizumab in urothelial cancer. Pretreatment tumor samples and matched peripheral blood, collected serially before and after atezolizumab treatment, underwent TCR sequencing. Durable clinical benefit meant progression-free survival longer than 6 months, and TCR features were also tested against progression-free and overall survival. In the same patients, whole exome sequencing and RNA sequencing of pretreatment tumors were performed in addition to TCR sequencing. Nine patients achieved durable clinical benefit and 20 did not. Pretreatment blood TCR-seq was available for about 27 patients, at least one posttreatment blood collection was obtained for 24 patients, and tumor TCR-seq was available for 24 patients. What the work shows at the level of the full study, not this receptor alone: At 3 weeks after the start of treatment, tumor-associated TCR clones in peripheral blood had expanded more in patients with durable benefit (n ≈ 20, p = 0.022). Small sample size (n of about 29) and many exploratory analyses mean the results are intended to be hypothesis-generating. Improved progression-free and overall survival was found to be associated with pretreatment peripheral blood TCR clonality below the median.

Reading from cysteine to phenylalanine, the CDR3 counts 13 amino acids. This entry keeps only the CDR3 DNA: 39 bases, framed from base 1. The germline V gene supplies CDR1 MDHEN and CDR2 SYDVKM. Between the V and J ends, shortened by 5 bases and 5 bases respectively, the junction contains 13 bases. What the time point label conveys for this sample: peripheral blood 6 weeks after treatment start. A cohort of 25 to 30 patients with locally advanced or metastatic urothelial carcinoma, treated at Memorial Sloan Kettering on a trial protocol, was included. Peripheral blood mononuclear cells were collected pretreatment and during treatment, at between 1 and 8 total time points per patient. The Qiagen DNeasy Blood extraction kit was used to purify genomic DNA from total PBMCs and tumor samples. Collected pretreatment and during treatment, PBMCs were isolated and stored as previously described. This clone was detected once. Its target antigen remains unknown. No qualities accompany the bases; no much larger clone lies one base away.

Synthetic TCR analog templates were spiked into each PCR so that absolute template abundance could be estimated from read counts. The immunoSEQ assay was used to amplify TCRbeta CDR3 regions from genomic DNA with bias-controlled V and J gene primers. Rearranged TCRbeta segments were sequenced at approximately 20X coverage. Under the source paper's analysis protocol: Sequencing errors were corrected by clustering and CDR3s were annotated against IMGT to assign V, D and J genes. Out-of-frame and stop-codon sequences were excluded, and only productive TCRbeta rearrangements were used in downstream analyses. Clonality was computed as one minus Shannon entropy normalized by the log of the number of unique productive sequences. Clones differing between time points or between blood and tumor were identified by Fisher's exact test with Benjamini-Hochberg correction at adjusted p below 0.01. The table comes from immuneACCESS by way of TCRdb, which keeps in-frame sequences with V and J called. Part of the clones is missing from these tables; in studies checked, under half for an unresolved V gene and the rest for unknown reasons. V and J calls and clone size are as listed in that table; D and trimming were resolved from the DNA. For this sample there are about 48,000 clones; approximately 80% appear just once. The ten largest clones add up to 8.8% of the sample.

Sequencing was performed on PBMCs, taken around atezolizumab (anti-PD-L1) treatment. The chain was built from TRBV28 and TRBJ2-7; no D gene is confidently identified. The sequence came from a man in his 70s with urothelial cancer. Read as DNA, the sequence is TGTGCCAGCAGTGGGCCTAATTCCAACGAGCAGTACTTC. Its protein is CASSGPNSNEQYF.